The present T cell receptor (beta chain) was sequenced within a study of vaccination and CD4 T cells after COVID-19. Researchers used the Oncomine TCR Beta short-read assay to sequence DNA from cultured CD4+ T cells. TCRdb reprocessed the PCR reads with MiXCR, giving one entry per CDR3 protein. The sample records about 12,000 distinct CDR3 sequences, 50% being singletons. A note on this clonotype: The antigen remains unidentified.

Per germline, CDR1 MNHNS and CDR2 SASEGT. Between the trimmed V and J ends, which lost 2 bases and 4 bases, there was a span of 6 bases. The CDR3 has 13 amino acids. Treatment denoted: approximately 11-day PBMC culture with coronavirus spike peptide pools or control peptides (ViraFEST assay). The V gene is TRBV6-1, the J gene TRBJ1-5; D unclear. The receptor's source is a human donor who had recovered from COVID-19. The sequencing input was CD4+ T cells from blood, cultured in vitro. In DNA, the CDR3 is TGTGCCAGCAGTGAAATGGGGAATCAGCCCCAGCATTTT. This encodes CASSEMGNQPQHF.